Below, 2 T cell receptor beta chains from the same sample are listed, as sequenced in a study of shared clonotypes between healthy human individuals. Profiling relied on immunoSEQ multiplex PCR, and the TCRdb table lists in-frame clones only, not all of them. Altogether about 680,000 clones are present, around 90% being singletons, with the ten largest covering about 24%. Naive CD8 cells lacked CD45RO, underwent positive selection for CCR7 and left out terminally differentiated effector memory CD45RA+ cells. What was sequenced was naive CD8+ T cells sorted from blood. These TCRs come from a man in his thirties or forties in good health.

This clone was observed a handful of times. The CDR3 here is CASSTGTGGRGYEQYF. Here the CDR3 DNA reads TGTGCCAGCAGCACAGGGACAGGGGGCAGAGGTTACGAGCAGTACTTC. The J gene is TRBJ2-7, the V gene TRBV7-9, with 12 bases fitting TRBD1. CDR3 size: 16 residues. CDR1 and CDR2 (germline): SEHNR, FQNEAQ (reference sequence). V shed 5 bases, J shed 4 bases, and the junction held 9 bases outside the gene matches. The full variable domain, rest sourced from reference TRBV7-9 and TRBJ2-7, is DTGVSQNPRHKITKRGQNVTFRCDPISEHNRLYWYRQTLGQGPEFLTYFQNEAQLEKSRLLSDRFSAERPKGSFSTLEIQRTEQGDSAMYLCASSTGTGGRGYEQYFGPGTRLTVT.

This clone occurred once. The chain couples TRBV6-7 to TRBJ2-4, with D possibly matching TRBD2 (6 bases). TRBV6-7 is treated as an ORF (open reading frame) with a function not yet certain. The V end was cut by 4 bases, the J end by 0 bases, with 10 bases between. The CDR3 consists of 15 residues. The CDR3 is CASSCPGLAKNIQYF. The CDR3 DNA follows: TGTGCCAGCAGTTGTCCGGGACTAGCCAAAAACATTCAGTACTTC.